Presented here are 25 T cell receptor beta chains from one specimen sequenced in a study of beta chain features in type 1 diabetes. The entirety of the isolated RNA underwent reverse transcription, so expressed TCRB transcripts were sequenced. Using immunoSEQ multiplex PCR, the repertoire was profiled, and TCRdb retains in-frame clones only, with some absent. The sample holds hundreds of thousands of clones; 15% to 19% are singletons and the top ten take about 0.097%. The source material was naive CD4+ T cells from blood. The receptors come from a man in his late teens or twenties in good health.

The chain combines TRBV6-5 with TRBJ1-4; 9 positions match TRBD1. This CDR3 has 15 residues. The trim removed 7 bases at V and 4 bases at J, leaving 7 bases unmatched. Germline values: CDR1 MNHEY, CDR2 SVGAGI. CDR3 sequence: CASKTLGQGNEKLFF. The CDR3 DNA sequence: TGTGCCAGCAAAACCCTGGGACAGGGTAATGAAAAACTGTTTTTT.

This clone has only a few counts. The V gene is TRBV7-2, the J gene TRBJ2-1; a possible D gene is TRBD1 (7 bases). The CDR3 loop spans 16 amino acids. Germline V gene sequence: CDR1 SGHTA, CDR2 FQGNSA. The ends were cut back, 2 bases at V and 6 bases at J, with 17 bases in the middle. The DNA for the CDR3 is TGTGCCAGCAGCTTAAACTTCTACAGGGGAGGCAATGAGCAGTTCTTC. Translating it yields CASSLNFYRGGNEQFF.

This clone has more than one count but fewer than ten. The V gene is TRBV15, the J gene TRBJ2-1; possibly TRBD1 for D (5 bases). CDR1 is LNHNV and CDR2 is YYDKDF in the germline V gene (reference sequence). Trimming took 4 bases from V and 6 from J, leaving 10 bases between them. The CDR3 runs 13 residues. The CDR3 sequence is CATSIPRGNEQFF. The CDR3 DNA sequence: TGTGCCACCAGCATACCTAGGGGCAATGAGCAGTTCTTC.

The chain combines TRBV7-2 with TRBJ2-5, with D possibly TRBD2 on 6 matching bases. Looked up from germline, CDR1 is SGHTA and CDR2 is FQGNSA. V was cut by 4 bases and J by 7 bases, with 16 bases left in between. This CDR3 has 14 residues. The CDR3 DNA is TGTGCCAGCAGCTCAACTAGCTCTCCTGGGACCCAGTACTTC. It yields the protein CASSSTSSPGTQYF.

This clone was detected only a few times. The chain joins TRBV28 to TRBJ1-3; TRBD1 might be the D (5 bases). Germline CDR1 is MDHEN and CDR2 is SYDVKM. The CDR3 sequence is 15 residues long. V was trimmed by 5 bases and J by 4 bases, leaving 15 bases between them. CDR3 amino acids: CASSPIGVEGNTIYF. For the CDR3, the DNA is TGTGCCAGCAGTCCGATAGGGGTGGAAGGAAACACCATATATTTT.

This clone was counted a few times. V usage is TRBV7-9 and J usage is TRBJ2-6; D not resolved. CDR1 SEHNR and CDR2 FQNEAQ come from the germline V gene (reference sequence). V gave up 10 bases and J gave up 0 bases, with 10 bases separating them. The CDR3 length is 14 residues. In DNA form, the CDR3 reads TGTGCCATCAAAGGCCTCTCTGGGGCCAACGTCCTGACTTTC. Translation: CAIKGLSGANVLTF.

This chain uses TRBV19 with TRBJ2-1; 10 bases map to TRBD2. J gave up 8 bases and V 3 bases, and 13 bases lay outside the gene matches. CDR3 length equals 17 residues. The germline V gene encodes CDR1 LNHDA and CDR2 SQIVND (reference sequence). The CDR3 loop is CASSMPRGLAGVDEQFF. The CDR3, as DNA: TGTGCCAGTAGTATGCCTCGGGGGCTAGCGGGAGTGGATGAGCAGTTCTTC.

V is TRBV7-3 and J is TRBJ2-2; 9 bases are shared with TRBD2. The J segment lost 4 bases and the V segment lost 1 base, leaving 4 bases of the junction unmatched. The germline V gene encodes CDR1 SGHTA and CDR2 FQGTGA. This CDR3 is built from 16 residues. This CDR3 is CASSLSGTSFTGELFF. CDR3 coding DNA: TGTGCCAGCAGCTTAAGCGGGACTAGCTTCACCGGGGAGCTGTTTTTT.

The chain uses TRBV27 and TRBJ1-6; 8 bases agree with TRBD1. Trimming at V came to 3 bases and at J to 10 bases, leaving 5 bases not matched to a gene. CDR1 MNHEY and CDR2 SMNVEV come from the germline V gene (reference sequence). CDR3 length equals 14 residues. The CDR3 region has the DNA TGTGCCAGCAGTTTGGGCAGGGGGCGGTCACCCCTCCACTTT. Translated: CASSLGRGRSPLHF.

In its sample, this clone was seen a few times. The V gene is TRBV28, the J gene TRBJ1-4, with D perhaps matching TRBD1 (6 bases). Germline lookup yields CDR1 MDHEN and CDR2 SYDVKM. V lost 4 bases and J 7 bases, leaving 13 bases between the germline ends. The CDR3 sequence is 14 residues long. The CDR3 nucleotides read TGTGCCAGCAGTTCCCCGGGGGCGGGTGAAAAACTGTTTTTT. Translating gives CASSSPGAGEKLFF.

The chain links TRBV6-1 to TRBJ2-1; 11 bases match TRBD2. Germline CDR1 and CDR2: MNHNS and SASEGT. There are 16 residues in the CDR3. V gave up 4 bases and J gave up 5 bases; unmatched junction bases: 7. CDR3 nucleotide sequence: TGTGCCAGCAGTGGGCCACTAGCGGGAGTCCACAATGAGCAGTTCTTC. Protein: CASSGPLAGVHNEQFF.

The V gene is TRBV11-2, the J gene TRBJ2-2; a possible D gene is TRBD1 (5 bases). Trimming shortened V by 5 bases and J by 4 bases, and 17 bases separated the two germline ends. The CDR3 has 16 residues. Germline values: CDR1 SGHAT, CDR2 FQNNGV. The CDR3 here is CASSPRLQETTGELFF. As DNA, the CDR3 is TGTGCCAGCAGCCCGAGGTTACAGGAAACCACCGGGGAGCTGTTTTTT.

There are a few counts of this clone. The CDR3 nucleotides are TGTGCCAGCAGAAGGGACCTCAACACCGGGGAGCTGTTTTTT. Its protein product is CASRRDLNTGELFF. V is TRBV9 and J is TRBJ2-2; D may be TRBD1 or TRBD2 (5 bases each). The CDR3 is 14 amino acids. V was pared by 5 bases and J by 2 bases, with 10 bases between. CDR1 and CDR2 (germline): SGDLS, YYNGEE.

The V call is TRBV28, the J call TRBJ1-2; no clear D gene. The CDR3 loop spans 12 amino acids. Germline CDR1 is MDHEN and CDR2 is SYDVKM. V gave up 4 bases and J gave up 4 bases, with 7 bases separating them. CDR3 sequence (DNA): TGTGCCAGCAGTTGGGAGAGCTATGGCTACACCTTC. Translating it yields CASSWESYGYTF.

This clone was recorded a few times. The chain links TRBV4-1 to TRBJ2-5; D is unresolved. Per germline, CDR1 MGHRA and CDR2 YSYEKL. The ends were cut back, 3 bases at V and 5 bases at J, with 10 bases in the middle. The CDR3 is 13 residues long. The CDR3 sequence: CASSHTVIETQYF. The CDR3 coding sequence is TGCGCCAGCAGCCATACGGTTATTGAGACCCAGTACTTC.

CDR3 loop: CASSKISGTRKGYTF. In DNA, the CDR3 is TGTGCCAGCAGCAAGATCTCCGGGACACGTAAAGGCTACACCTTC. The chain joins TRBV21-1 to TRBJ1-2; TRBD1, as called in the table, went unchecked against the DNA. TRBV21-1 corresponds to a pseudogene. This CDR3 spans 15 amino acids.

V usage is TRBV7-2 and J usage is TRBJ1-3; D remains unclear. The germline V gene has CDR1 SGHTA and CDR2 FQGNSA. The CDR3 totals 15 residues. Trimming shortened V by 5 bases and J by 2 bases, and 13 bases separated the two germline ends. The CDR3 DNA is TGTGCCAGCAGCCTACGAGGGCCAACTGGAAACACCATATATTTT. Its translation: CASSLRGPTGNTIYF. Using reference TRBV7-2 and TRBJ1-3 for the parts outside the CDR3, the full variable domain is GAGVSQSPSNKVTEKGKDVELRCDPISGHTALYWYRQSLGQGLEFLIYFQGNSAPDKSGLPSDRFSAERTGGSVSTLTIQRTQQEDSAVYLCASSLRGPTGNTIYFGEGSWLTVV.

CDR3 sequence reads: CASSMRQSIPTSGGRDEQFF. The CDR3, as DNA: TGTGCCAGTAGTATGAGACAGTCAATCCCTACTAGCGGGGGTAGGGATGAGCAGTTCTTC. The chain is built from TRBV19 and TRBJ2-1; 11 bases match TRBD2. Germline V gives CDR1 LNHDA, CDR2 SQIVND (reference sequence). The CDR3 has 20 amino acids. The V gene end was trimmed by 3 bases and the J gene end by 8 bases; junction bases not matched to a gene: 21.

This clone was picked up a small number of times. This chain connects TRBV30 to TRBJ1-5; D unresolved. Germline V gene lookup returns CDR1 GTSNPN and CDR2 SVGIG (reference sequence). The CDR3 is 14 residues long. V lost 0 bases to trimming and J lost 0 bases, with 6 bases between them. Here the CDR3 reads CAWSVVDSNQPQHF. The CDR3 nucleotides read TGTGCCTGGAGTGTAGTAGATAGCAATCAGCCCCAGCATTTT.

The chain carries TRBV7-2 and TRBJ2-4, with D perhaps matching TRBD1 (5 bases). The length of the CDR3 is 16 residues. Trimming removed 5 bases at V and 0 bases at J, with 14 bases between. In germline, CDR1 is SGHTA, CDR2 FQGNSA. CDR3 in amino acids: CASSLRQSLAKNIQYF. The CDR3 nucleotides are TGTGCCAGCAGCCTAAGACAGTCTCTAGCCAAAAACATTCAGTACTTC.

This clone has a handful of counts. The genes are TRBV29-1 and TRBJ2-5; no reliable D call. CDR3 size: 12 residues. Deletions cut 4 bases from V and 1 base from J, with 7 bases between. CDR1 and CDR2 from the germline V gene are SQVTM and ANQGSEA. The CDR3 loop is CSVGPAQETQYF. Written as DNA, the CDR3 is TGCAGCGTTGGCCCGGCCCAAGAGACCCAGTACTTC.

This clone was seen only a few times. The chain employs TRBV27 and TRBJ2-1, with D maybe TRBD1 (7 bases). Germline V gene data show CDR1 as MNHEY and CDR2 as SMNVEV (reference sequence). Trimming took 2 bases from V and 7 from J, leaving 21 bases between them. There are 17 residues in the CDR3. CDR3 residues: CASSLRGQRVFWNEQFF. The CDR3 region has the DNA TGTGCCAGCAGTTTACGGGGACAGCGGGTTTTTTGGAATGAGCAGTTCTTC.

The CDR3 region has the DNA TGTGCCAGCACCCCGGGTCAGGGAACCACAGATACGCAGTATTTT. This gives the protein CASTPGQGTTDTQYF. V gene TRBV5-6 combines with J gene TRBJ2-3, with a tentative D call TRBD1 (5 bases). The CDR3 sequence is 15 residues long. Germline CDR1 and CDR2: SGHDT and YYEEEE. Trimming shortened V by 6 bases and J by 2 bases, and 16 bases separated the two germline ends.

V is TRBV4-2 and J is TRBJ1-5; possibly TRBD1 for D (6 bases). The CDR3 sequence is 15 residues long. V was clipped by 1 base and J by 5 bases, with 12 bases between them. The V gene's germline CDR1 is LGHNA and CDR2 YNFKEQ. The CDR3 DNA sequence: TGTGCCAGCAGCCAAGTGGAACAGGGAGATCAGCCCCAGCATTTT. Protein sequence: CASSQVEQGDQPQHF.

The V and J genes are TRBV6-5 and TRBJ2-7; D remains unclear. Germline assignment: CDR1 MNHEY and CDR2 SVGAGI. Between the trimmed V and J ends, which lost 6 bases and 4 bases, there was a span of 13 bases. The CDR3 covers 13 residues. The CDR3, as DNA: TGTGCCAGCAGCCAGATCGCCGGGTACGAGCAGTACTTC. It specifies CASSQIAGYEQYF.